One sample yielded the 14 T cell receptor beta chains listed below, sequenced in a study of control samples from healthy donors and cancer patients. Assay: immunoSEQ multiplex PCR; the TCRdb copy retains only in-frame clones and omits some. The sample includes about 14,000 clones, roughly 71% of them seen just once. The sequenced sample was formalin-fixed, paraffin-embedded tissue. The source of these receptors is a male donor with melanoma.

This clone was seen only a few times. This rearrangement joins TRBV6-2 or TRBV6-3 to TRBJ1-5; 7 bases are a match to TRBD1. Looked up from germline, CDR1 is MNHEY and CDR2 is SVGEGT. This CDR3 contains 15 residues. V shed 4 bases, J shed 0 bases, and the junction held 3 bases outside the gene matches. Written as DNA, the CDR3 is TGTGCCAGCAGTTCGGGACAGTATAGCAATCAGCCCCAGCATTTT. This encodes CASSSGQYSNQPQHF.

This clone was found a few times. The V gene is TRBV18, the J gene TRBJ2-5; no clear D gene. The germline V gene has CDR1 KGHSH and CDR2 LQKENI. Between the trimmed V and J ends, which lost 3 bases and 1 base, there was a span of 6 bases. The CDR3 sequence is 13 residues long. The CDR3 DNA follows: TGTGCCAGCTCACCGCTCTTCCAAGAGACCCAGTACTTC. Translating it yields CASSPLFQETQYF.

The rearrangement links TRBV2 to TRBJ2-7; D possibly corresponds to TRBD1 (5 bases). Germline values: CDR1 SNHLY, CDR2 FYNNEI. V was shortened by 4 bases and J by 0 bases, with 10 bases between the two germline ends. The CDR3 spans 14 residues. The chain's CDR3 is CASSVRVTSYEQYF. The CDR3 DNA is TGTGCCAGCAGTGTCAGGGTTACCTCCTACGAGCAGTACTTC.

The V and J genes are TRBV11-3 and TRBJ2-3, with D hard to call. The V and J ends lost 3 bases and 0 bases respectively, with 10 bases between them. The V gene's germline CDR1 is SGHNT and CDR2 YENEEA. This CDR3 contains 15 residues. The CDR3 DNA is TGTGCCAGCAGCTTTGGGGTGGGGAGCACAGATACGCAGTATTTT. Translating gives CASSFGVGSTDTQYF.

The chain recombines TRBV10-3 with TRBJ2-1, with 12 bases lining up with TRBD2. Losses at the gene ends were 6 bases for V and 3 bases for J; bases not matched to a gene: 12. This CDR3 comprises 18 residues. The V gene's germline CDR1 is ENHRY and CDR2 SYGVKD. CDR3 amino acids: CAIRVGTSGRNDYNEQFF. CDR3 nucleotides: TGTGCCATCAGGGTTGGGACTAGCGGGCGCAACGACTACAATGAGCAGTTCTTC.

In this sample, this clone turned up once. The chain recombines TRBV6-5 with TRBJ2-5, with 7 bases fitting TRBD1. V shed 6 bases and J 4 bases; nucleotides not matched to a gene: 5. CDR1 is MNHEY and CDR2 is SVGAGI in the germline V gene. There are 13 residues in the CDR3. The CDR3 sequence: CASRNRGGETQYF. The CDR3 coding sequence is TGTGCCAGCAGAAACAGGGGTGGAGAGACCCAGTACTTC.

The gene calls are TRBV7-9 and TRBJ1-1; TRBD1 matches 7 bases. Germline V gives CDR1 SEHNR, CDR2 FQNEAQ (reference sequence). V was clipped by 5 bases and J by 7 bases; unmatched bases: 13. The CDR3 sequence is 15 residues long. For the CDR3, the DNA is TGTGCCAGCAGCGCGAGACAGGGCGCGATTCGTGAAGCTTTCTTT. Protein: CASSARQGAIREAFF.

This chain connects TRBV19 to TRBJ1-5; perhaps TRBD1 as D (5 bases). The V and J ends lost 7 bases and 5 bases respectively, with 15 bases between them. Germline loops: CDR1 LNHDA, CDR2 SQIVND (reference sequence). The CDR3 is 14 residues long. In DNA, the CDR3 is TGTGCCAGTAATCGGGACCGAGGATATCAGCCCCAGCATTTT. It specifies CASNRDRGYQPQHF. Combining the CDR3 with reference TRBV19 and TRBJ1-5 gives the whole variable domain DGGITQSPKYLFRKEGQNVTLSCEQNLNHDAMYWYRQDPGQGLRLIYYSQIVNDFQKGDIAEGYSVSREKKESFPLTVTSAQKNPTAFYLCASNRDRGYQPQHFGDGTRLSIL.

This rearrangement joins TRBV9 to TRBJ1-6, with 7 positions matching TRBD1. CDR1 and CDR2 (germline): SGDLS, YYNGEE. CDR3 length: 16 residues. With V trimmed by 4 bases and J by 6 bases, 10 bases remained unmatched. The CDR3 here is CASSTHHGTANSPLHF. In DNA, the CDR3 is TGTGCCAGCAGCACTCACCACGGGACAGCTAATTCACCCCTCCACTTT.

The chain links TRBV7-6 to TRBJ2-3, with 8 bases aligning to TRBD1. The J segment lost 4 bases and the V segment lost 11 bases, leaving 11 bases of the junction unmatched. The CDR3 length is 14 residues. CDR1 and CDR2 (germline): SGHVS, FNYEAQ. The CDR3 loop is CAVGPTGASDTQYF. DNA for the CDR3: TGTGCCGTCGGACCGACAGGGGCTTCAGATACGCAGTATTTT.

The chain is built from TRBV29-1 and TRBJ2-7; D assignment may be TRBD1 or TRBD2 (5 bases each). There are 13 residues in the CDR3. In germline, CDR1 is SQVTM, CDR2 ANQGSEA. V lost 3 bases and J lost 2, with 11 bases in between. For the CDR3, the DNA is TGCAGCGTTGAGGGAGAGGGGACCTACGAGCAGTACTTC. Translation gives CSVEGEGTYEQYF.

The J gene is TRBJ2-1, the V gene TRBV5-1, with 9 bases identical to TRBD2. The CDR3 loop spans 15 amino acids. Germline assignment: CDR1 SGHRS and CDR2 YFSETQ. Trimming took 4 bases from V and 5 from J; bases not matched to a gene: 7. CDR3 sequence reads: CASSISGGLNNEQFF. CDR3 sequence (DNA): TGCGCCAGCAGCATTAGCGGGGGTCTTAACAATGAGCAGTTCTTC. Full variable domain (remainder filled in from reference TRBV5-1 and TRBJ2-1): KAGVTQTPRYLIKTRGQQVTLSCSPISGHRSVSWYQQTPGQGLQFLFEYFSETQRNKGNFPGRFSGRQFSNSRSEMNVSTLELGDSALYLCASSISGGLNNEQFFGPGTRLTVL.

This clone was observed a handful of times. V gene TRBV5-4 combines with J gene TRBJ1-2; the match to TRBD1 covers 7 bases. The CDR3 spans 13 residues. V was pared by 4 bases and J by 7 bases, with 7 bases of the junction left unmatched. Germline V CDR1 and CDR2: SGHNT, YYREEE (reference sequence). This CDR3 is CASSQDRASGYTF. In DNA, the CDR3 is TGTGCCAGCAGCCAAGACAGGGCCAGTGGCTACACCTTC.

The chain links TRBV19 to TRBJ2-2, with 7 bases matching TRBD1. J was trimmed by 15 bases and V by 6 bases; bases with no gene match: 13. The CDR3 has 13 residues. CDR1 is LNHDA, CDR2 SQIVND, per germline (reference sequence). CDR3 sequence reads: CASRIPGQLSLFF. CDR3 coding DNA: TGTGCCAGTAGGATCCCGGGACAGCTGTCCTTGTTTTTT.